The subject of this entry is one T cell receptor (beta chain). This sample is part of a study of blood T cell repertoires in COVID-19. The V gene lost 1 base and the J gene lost 2 bases, with 8 bases spanning the gap. This CDR3 spans 14 amino acids. The germline V gene has CDR1 MDHEN and CDR2 SYDVKM. TCRdb's table, derived via immunoSEQ multiplex PCR, lists solely in-frame clones and lacks some. The data show approximately 70,000 clones, around 90% seen once. The receptor was derived from a woman aged 45 to 65 with COVID-19, enrolled during active disease. The chain couples TRBV28 to TRBJ1-2; D remains unclear. Sequencing was done on a sample of peripheral blood. DNA of the CDR3: TGTGCCAGCAGTTTATCGTCCGTGAACTATGGCTACACCTTC. It specifies CASSLSSVNYGYTF.